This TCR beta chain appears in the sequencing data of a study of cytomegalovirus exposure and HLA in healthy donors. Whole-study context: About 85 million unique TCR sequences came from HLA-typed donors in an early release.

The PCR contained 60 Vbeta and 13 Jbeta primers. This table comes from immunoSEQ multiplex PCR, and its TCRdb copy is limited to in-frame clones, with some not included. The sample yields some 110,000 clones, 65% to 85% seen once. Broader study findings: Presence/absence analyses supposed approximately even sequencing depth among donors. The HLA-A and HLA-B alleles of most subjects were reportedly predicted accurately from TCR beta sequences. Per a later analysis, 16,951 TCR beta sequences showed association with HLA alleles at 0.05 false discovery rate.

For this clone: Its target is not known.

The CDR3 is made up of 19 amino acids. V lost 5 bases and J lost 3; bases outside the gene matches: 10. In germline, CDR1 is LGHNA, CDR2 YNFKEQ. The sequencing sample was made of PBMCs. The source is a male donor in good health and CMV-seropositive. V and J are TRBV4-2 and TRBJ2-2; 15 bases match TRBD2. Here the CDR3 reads CASSFRTSGGARDTGELFF. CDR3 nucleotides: TGTGCCAGCAGCTTCCGGACTAGCGGGGGGGCTCGAGACACCGGGGAGCTGTTTTTT.